This TCR beta chain was obtained from a study of cytomegalovirus exposure and HLA in healthy donors. V was pared by 4 bases and J by 7 bases, with 11 bases of the junction left unmatched. The CDR3 contains 17 residues. CDR1 is SGHRS and CDR2 is YFSETQ in the germline V gene. Worth noting for this clone: Its cognate antigen is unknown.

Study-wide findings and caveats: TCR sequences were mostly rare, though some public TCRs occurred in many donors.

The study ran its PCR with 60 Vbeta and 13 Jbeta primers. The repertoire was sequenced with immunoSEQ multiplex PCR; TCRdb's copy has only in-frame clones and lacks some. The sample has approximately 210,000 clones; about 76% are singletons. The material sequenced was PBMCs. The clonotype was recovered from a male donor in good health and CMV-seropositive. The chain links TRBV5-1 to TRBJ2-7; 16 nucleotides align to TRBD2. This CDR3 reads CASSLPGLAGGPGEQYF. CDR3 sequence (DNA): TGCGCCAGCAGCCTACCGGGACTAGCGGGGGGGCCGGGGGAGCAGTACTTC.